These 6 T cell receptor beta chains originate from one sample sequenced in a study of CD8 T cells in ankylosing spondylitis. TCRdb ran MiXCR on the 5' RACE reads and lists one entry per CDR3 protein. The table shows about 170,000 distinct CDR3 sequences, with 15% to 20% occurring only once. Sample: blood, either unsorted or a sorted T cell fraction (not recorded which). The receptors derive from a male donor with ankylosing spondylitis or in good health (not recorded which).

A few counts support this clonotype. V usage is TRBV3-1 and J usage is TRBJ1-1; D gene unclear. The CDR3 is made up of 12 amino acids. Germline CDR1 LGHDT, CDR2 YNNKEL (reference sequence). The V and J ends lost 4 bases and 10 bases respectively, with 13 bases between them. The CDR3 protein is CASSPYGRGAFF. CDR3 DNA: TGTGCCAGCAGCCCTTACGGGCGGGGAGCTTTCTTT.

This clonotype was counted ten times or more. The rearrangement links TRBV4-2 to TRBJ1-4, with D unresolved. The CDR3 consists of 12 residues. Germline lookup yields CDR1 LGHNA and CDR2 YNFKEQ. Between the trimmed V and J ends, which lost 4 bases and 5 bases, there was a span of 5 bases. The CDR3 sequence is CASSRSNEKLFF. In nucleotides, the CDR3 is TGTGCCAGCAGCCGGAGCAATGAAAAACTGTTTTTT.

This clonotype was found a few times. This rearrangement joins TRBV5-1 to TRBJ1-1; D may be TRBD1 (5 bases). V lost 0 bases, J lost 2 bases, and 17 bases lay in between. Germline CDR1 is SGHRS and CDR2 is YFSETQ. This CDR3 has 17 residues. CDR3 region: CASSLAGRVTGNTEAFF. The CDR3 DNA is TGCGCCAGCAGCTTGGCCGGGAGGGTTACAGGAAACACTGAAGCTTTCTTT.

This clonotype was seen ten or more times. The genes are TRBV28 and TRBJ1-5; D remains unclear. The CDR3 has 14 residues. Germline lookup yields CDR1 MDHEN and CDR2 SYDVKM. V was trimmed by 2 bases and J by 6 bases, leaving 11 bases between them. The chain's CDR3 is CASSLRQVRQPQHF. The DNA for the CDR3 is TGTGCCAGCAGTTTAAGGCAGGTCCGTCAGCCCCAGCATTTT.

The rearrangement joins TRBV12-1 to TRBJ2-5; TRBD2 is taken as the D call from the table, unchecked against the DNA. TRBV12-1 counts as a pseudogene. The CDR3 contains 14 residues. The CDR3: CASSFFRVGETQYF. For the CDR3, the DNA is TGTGCCAGCAGCTTTTTCCGGGTGGGGGAGACCCAGTACTTC.

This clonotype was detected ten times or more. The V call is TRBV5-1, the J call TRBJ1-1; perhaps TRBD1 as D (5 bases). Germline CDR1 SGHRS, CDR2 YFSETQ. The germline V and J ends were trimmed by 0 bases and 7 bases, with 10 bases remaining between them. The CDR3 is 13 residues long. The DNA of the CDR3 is TGCGCCAGCAGCTTGGATTCAGGGATTGAAGCTTTCTTT. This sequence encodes CASSLDSGIEAFF.